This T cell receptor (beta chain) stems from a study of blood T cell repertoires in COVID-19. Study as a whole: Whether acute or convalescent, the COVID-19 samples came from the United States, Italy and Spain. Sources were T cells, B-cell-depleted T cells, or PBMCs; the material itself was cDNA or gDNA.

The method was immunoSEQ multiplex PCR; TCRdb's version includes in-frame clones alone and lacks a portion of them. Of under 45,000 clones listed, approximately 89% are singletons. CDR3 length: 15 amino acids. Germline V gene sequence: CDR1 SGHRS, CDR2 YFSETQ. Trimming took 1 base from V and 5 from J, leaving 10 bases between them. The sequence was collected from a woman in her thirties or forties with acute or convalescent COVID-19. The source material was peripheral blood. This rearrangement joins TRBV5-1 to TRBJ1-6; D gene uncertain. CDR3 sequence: CASSLSARNNSPLHF. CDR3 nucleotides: TGCGCCAGCAGCTTGAGTGCCAGGAATAATTCACCCCTCCACTTT.